The 10 T cell receptor beta chains given below trace back to one sample, sequenced in a study of OX40 agonist ivuxolimab in advanced cancers. The method was immunoSEQ multiplex PCR; TCRdb's version includes in-frame clones alone and lacks a portion of them. The sample includes 40,000 to 45,000 clones, 87% of them seen just once. Here the sequenced sample was CD4+ or CD8+ T cells sorted from blood, taken in a trial of the OX40 agonist ivuxolimab. These receptors came from an adult with an advanced solid tumor such as melanoma, head and neck, liver or kidney cancer.

This clone was seen just once. This chain connects TRBV4-3 to TRBJ1-2; D is uncertain. V was pared by 1 base and J by 7 bases, with 7 bases between. The CDR3 extends over 12 amino acids. The V gene's germline CDR1 is LGHNA and CDR2 YSLEER. In nucleotides, the CDR3 is TGCGCCAGCAGCCAAGTCGGATTTGGCTACACCTTC. Its translation: CASSQVGFGYTF.

A single count supports this clone. V usage is TRBV10-3 and J usage is TRBJ2-1; 9 nucleotides agree with TRBD2. With V trimmed by 4 bases and J by 7 bases, 5 bases remained unmatched. This CDR3 contains 14 residues. Germline loops: CDR1 ENHRY, CDR2 SYGVKD. As DNA, the CDR3 is TGTGCCATCAGTGTCTCTAGCGGGAATAATGAGCAGTTCTTC. This sequence encodes CAISVSSGNNEQFF.

DNA of the CDR3: TGTGCCAGCAGCTTAGCCGGGACAGCAAATCAGCCCCAGCATTTT. It encodes CASSLAGTANQPQHF. The chain couples TRBV7-9 to TRBJ1-5; 7 positions match TRBD1. Looked up from germline, CDR1 is SEHNR and CDR2 is FQNEAQ (reference sequence). The CDR3 contains 15 residues. The ends lost 0 bases at V and 4 bases at J; junction bases unmatched: 3.

The rearrangement joins TRBV18 to TRBJ2-5; D gene ambiguous. CDR1 and CDR2 from the germline V gene are KGHSH and LQKENI. V shed 3 bases and J shed 2 bases, with 13 bases lying between them. There are 15 residues in the CDR3. DNA of the CDR3: TGTGCCAGCTCACCTTTAAAAGGGTCTCAAGAGACCCAGTACTTC. It codes for CASSPLKGSQETQYF.

J is TRBJ1-1 and V is TRBV27; D is undetermined. Germline assignment: CDR1 MNHEY and CDR2 SMNVEV (reference sequence). Trimming removed 2 bases at V and 10 bases at J, with 14 bases between. The CDR3 is 13 amino acids. The CDR3 DNA reads as TGTGCCAGCAGTTTAAACAGAGCGGCGGGAGCTTTCTTT. It specifies CASSLNRAAGAFF.

The chain joins TRBV5-6 to TRBJ2-7; 7 positions match TRBD1. CDR1 is SGHDT, CDR2 YYEEEE, per germline. This CDR3 region has 14 residues. Losses at the gene ends were 3 bases for V and 3 bases for J; bases not matched to a gene: 6. CDR3 protein: CASSYPGTDYEQYF. The CDR3 DNA reads TGTGCCAGCAGCTACCCCGGGACAGACTACGAGCAGTACTTC.

The chain uses TRBV2 and TRBJ2-7; D perhaps matches TRBD1 (6 bases). Germline CDR1 SNHLY, CDR2 FYNNEI. Trimming removed 3 bases at V and 0 bases at J, with 9 bases between. The CDR3 length is 14 residues. The CDR3 DNA follows: TGTGCCAGCAGTGACAGGGGCCTCTCCTACGAGCAGTACTTC. Translating gives CASSDRGLSYEQYF.

V usage is TRBV6-5 and J usage is TRBJ2-7; D is unclear. CDR1 is MNHEY, CDR2 SVGAGI, per germline. Between the trimmed V and J ends, which lost 5 bases and 2 bases, there was a span of 7 bases. The CDR3 has 12 residues. CDR3 region: CASSRGTYEQYF. DNA for the CDR3: TGTGCCAGCAGTCGCGGCACCTACGAGCAGTACTTC.

The chain couples TRBV5-1 to TRBJ2-7; maybe TRBD1 (7 bases). CDR1 is SGHRS, CDR2 YFSETQ, per germline. The CDR3 contains 15 residues. Trimming left V 0 bases short and J 3 bases short, with 13 bases between. CDR3 amino acids: CASSLAAGTVYEQYF. The CDR3 coding sequence is TGCGCCAGCAGCTTGGCCGCGGGGACAGTCTACGAGCAGTACTTC. Based on the CDR3 plus reference TRBV5-1 and TRBJ2-7, the full variable domain is KAGVTQTPRYLIKTRGQQVTLSCSPISGHRSVSWYQQTPGQGLQFLFEYFSETQRNKGNFPGRFSGRQFSNSRSEMNVSTLELGDSALYLCASSLAAGTVYEQYFGPGTRLTVT.

J is TRBJ1-2 and V is TRBV10-3; TRBD1 agrees at 9 bases. CDR3 size: 14 residues. Germline-derived CDR1 and CDR2 are ENHRY and SYGVKD. J lost 4 bases, V lost 6 bases, and 6 bases had no gene match. For the CDR3, the DNA is TGTGCCATCAGCGAGGACAGGGGTGCCTATGGCTACACCTTC. This encodes CAISEDRGAYGYTF.